The T cell receptor beta chain under discussion was sequenced for a study of tumor-infiltrating lymphocytes in localized non-small cell lung cancer. Comments on this clone: Its antigen is unknown.

This CDR3 contains 12 residues. The V and J ends lost 4 bases and 2 bases respectively, with 6 bases between them. Germline V gives CDR1 SGHRS, CDR2 YFSETQ. Sequenced by immunoSEQ multiplex PCR; TCRdb stores in-frame clones only, minus some. Of thousands of clones listed, 74% were seen once; the top ten hold roughly 8%. Study findings and constraints: Higher tumor T cell infiltration than in uninvolved lung was supported by TCRbeta sequencing.

V is TRBV5-1 and J is TRBJ1-1; D unresolved. This TCR came from a human donor with non-small cell lung cancer. Material: uninvolved lung tissue not adjacent to the tumor. The CDR3, as DNA: TGCGCCAGCAGCAGTTATAACACTGAAGCTTTCTTT. Amino acid sequence: CASSSYNTEAFF.